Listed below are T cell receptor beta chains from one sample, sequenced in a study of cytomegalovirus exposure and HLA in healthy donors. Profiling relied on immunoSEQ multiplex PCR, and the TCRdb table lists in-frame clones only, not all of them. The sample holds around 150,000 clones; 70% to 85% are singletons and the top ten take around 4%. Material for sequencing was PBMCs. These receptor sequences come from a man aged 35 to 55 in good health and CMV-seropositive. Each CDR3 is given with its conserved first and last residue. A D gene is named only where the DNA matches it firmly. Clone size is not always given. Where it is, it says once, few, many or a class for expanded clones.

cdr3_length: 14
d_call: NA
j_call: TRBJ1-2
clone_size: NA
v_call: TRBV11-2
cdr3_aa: CASSPEGFPDGYTF
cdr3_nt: TGTGCCAGCAGCCCGGAGGGTTTCCCAGATGGCTACACCTTC

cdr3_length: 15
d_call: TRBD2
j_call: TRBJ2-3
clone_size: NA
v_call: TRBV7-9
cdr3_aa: CASSPSGSVPDTQYF
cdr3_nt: TGTGCCAGCAGCCCTAGCGGGAGCGTCCCAGATACGCAGTATTTT

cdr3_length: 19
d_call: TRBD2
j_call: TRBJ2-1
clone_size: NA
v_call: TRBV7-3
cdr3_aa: CASSLGATSGRASYNEQFF
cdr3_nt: TGTGCCAGCAGCTTAGGGGCGACTAGCGGGAGGGCCTCCTACAATGAGCAGTTCTTC

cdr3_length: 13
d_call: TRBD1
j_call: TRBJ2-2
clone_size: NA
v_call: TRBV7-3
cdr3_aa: CASSPGQAGELFF
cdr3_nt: TGTGCCAGCAGCCCTGGACAGGCCGGGGAGCTGTTTTTT

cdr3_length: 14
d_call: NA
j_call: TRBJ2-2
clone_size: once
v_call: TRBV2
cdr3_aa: CASRRDFYTGELFF
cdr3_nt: TGTGCCAGCAGGAGGGACTTCTACACCGGGGAGCTGTTTTTT

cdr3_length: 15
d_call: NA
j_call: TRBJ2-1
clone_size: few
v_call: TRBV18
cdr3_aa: CASSPGGLSYNEQFF
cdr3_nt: TGTGCCAGCTCACCAGGAGGGCTGTCCTACAATGAGCAGTTCTTC

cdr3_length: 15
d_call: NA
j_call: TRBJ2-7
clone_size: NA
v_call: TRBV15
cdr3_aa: CATSRVAVPLYEQYF
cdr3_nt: TGTGCCACCAGCAGAGTGGCAGTCCCCCTCTACGAGCAGTACTTC

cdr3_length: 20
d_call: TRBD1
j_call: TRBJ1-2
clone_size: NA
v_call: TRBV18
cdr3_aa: CASSPSSAQTGGGENYGYTF
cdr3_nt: TGTGCCAGCTCACCATCATCCGCGCAGACAGGGGGAGGGGAGAACTATGGCTACACCTTC

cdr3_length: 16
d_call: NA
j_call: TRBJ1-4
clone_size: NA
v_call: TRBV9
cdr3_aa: CASSAFGGLTNEKLFF
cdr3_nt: TGTGCCAGCAGCGCGTTCGGGGGGTTGACTAATGAAAAACTGTTTTTT

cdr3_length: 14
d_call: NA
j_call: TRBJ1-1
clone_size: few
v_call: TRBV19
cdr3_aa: CASRADKMNTEAFF
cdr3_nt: TGTGCCAGTAGGGCAGACAAAATGAACACTGAAGCTTTCTTT